The 24 T cell receptor beta chains listed next were all sequenced from one sample in a study of T cell responses to AZD1222 COVID-19 vaccine. This table comes from immunoSEQ multiplex PCR, and its TCRdb copy is limited to in-frame clones, with some not included. The sample has 150,000 to 250,000 clones, approximately 90% seen once; the top ten hold roughly 3.5%. This sample comprised peripheral blood, obtained 28 days after the second AZD1222 dose. These receptors were collected from an adult who received the AZD1222 COVID-19 vaccine.

This chain links TRBV7-8 with TRBJ1-5; 8 bases align to TRBD1. The V segment lost 3 bases and the J segment 4 bases; nucleotides outside the gene matches: 5. The CDR3 covers 15 residues. From germline, CDR1 is SGHVS and CDR2 FQNEAQ. CDR3 sequence reads: CASSFGTGRNQPQHF. In DNA form, the CDR3 reads TGTGCCAGCAGCTTTGGGACAGGCAGAAATCAGCCCCAGCATTTT. Full variable domain (missing parts from reference TRBV7-8 and TRBJ1-5): GAGVSQSPRYKVAKRGQDVALRCDPISGHVSLFWYQQALGQGPEFLTYFQNEAQLDKSGLPSDRFFAERPEGSVSTLKIQRTQQEDSAVYLCASSFGTGRNQPQHFGDGTRLSIL.

V gene TRBV10-3 combines with J gene TRBJ1-5; TRBD1 is a possible D gene (6 bases). CDR1 is ENHRY, CDR2 SYGVKD, per germline. This CDR3 has 13 residues. Trimming took off 7 bases at V and 4 bases at J, with 11 bases between the two ends. CDR3 in DNA: TGTGCCATCAAGGCGACAGGTAATCAGCCCCAGCATTTT. Translation: CAIKATGNQPQHF.

The genes are TRBV5-1 and TRBJ1-1; the match to TRBD1 covers 7 bases. Per germline, CDR1 SGHRS and CDR2 YFSETQ. This CDR3 spans 14 amino acids. The J segment lost 1 base and the V segment lost 2 bases, leaving 2 bases of the junction unmatched. In nucleotides, the CDR3 is TGCGCCAGCAGCTTTGGGACAGAGAACACTGAAGCTTTCTTT. Residues: CASSFGTENTEAFF.

The chain uses TRBV2 and TRBJ1-4, with 8 positions matching TRBD1. Per germline, CDR1 SNHLY and CDR2 FYNNEI. The CDR3 spans 14 residues. V lost 3 bases and J lost 14; bases outside the gene matches: 11. CDR3 nucleotides: TGTGCCAGCAGTGATGGATTAGGGACAGGTTGGCTGTTTTTT. Residues: CASSDGLGTGWLFF.

V usage is TRBV10-3 and J usage is TRBJ2-7; the match to TRBD2 covers 10 bases. Germline assignment: CDR1 ENHRY and CDR2 SYGVKD. CDR3 length equals 18 residues. V lost 0 bases and J lost 5; bases outside the gene matches: 13. The CDR3 loop is CAISESVSSGSLTHEQYF. The CDR3 DNA is TGTGCCATCAGTGAGTCGGTTTCTAGCGGGAGCCTTACCCACGAGCAGTACTTC.

The rearrangement links TRBV7-8 to TRBJ2-5; 9 nucleotides line up with TRBD2. Germline assignment: CDR1 SGHVS and CDR2 FQNEAQ. V was pared by 5 bases and J by 4 bases, with 5 bases of the junction left unmatched. CDR3 size: 14 residues. CDR3 bases: TGTGCCAGCAGCAATAGCGGGAGTGGAGAGACCCAGTACTTC. This translates into CASSNSGSGETQYF.

The rearrangement uses TRBV27 and TRBJ2-7, with no clear D. CDR3 length: 13 residues. Trimming cost V 5 bases and J 6 bases, with 14 bases left between them. Germline loops: CDR1 MNHEY, CDR2 SMNVEV (reference sequence). The CDR3 spells CASSPGLGGEQYF. CDR3 nucleotides: TGTGCCAGCAGTCCCGGCTTGGGCGGCGAGCAGTACTTC.

The V call is TRBV10-1, the J call TRBJ2-2; TRBD2 matches at 11 bases. CDR3 length: 14 amino acids. Germline CDR1 is WNHNN and CDR2 is SYGVQD (reference sequence). With V trimmed by 3 bases and J by 7 bases, 1 base remained unmatched. The CDR3 bases are TGCGCCAGCAGTGAACTAGCGGGAGTCGGGGAGCTGTTTTTT. Encoded protein: CASSELAGVGELFF.

This clone was detected only once. This chain links TRBV19 with TRBJ2-1; TRBD2 matches 7 bases. Germline loops: CDR1 LNHDA, CDR2 SQIVND (reference sequence). The CDR3 runs 16 residues. V lost 5 bases, J lost 0 bases, and 7 bases stayed unmatched. The CDR3 region has the DNA TGTGCCAGTAGTTCACGGGAGGCGAGCTCCTACAATGAGCAGTTCTTC. It translates to CASSSREASSYNEQFF.

V and J are TRBV11-2 and TRBJ2-2, with D unclear. Trimming removed 6 bases at V and 1 base at J, with 18 bases between. The CDR3 covers 17 residues. The germline V gene has CDR1 SGHAT and CDR2 FQNNGV. This CDR3 reads CASSTDKESLNTGELFF. DNA for the CDR3: TGTGCCAGCAGTACCGACAAAGAGTCTTTGAACACCGGGGAGCTGTTTTTT.

As regards this clone: Different DNA sequences within this sample yield the same CDR3. The V and J genes are TRBV6-5 and TRBJ1-5; D remains unclear. The germline CDR1 and CDR2 sequences are MNHEY and SVGAGI. The CDR3 runs 15 residues. The V gene lost 0 bases and the J gene lost 3 bases, with 9 bases spanning the gap. CDR3 sequence: CASSYSTASNQPQHF. The CDR3 DNA follows: TGTGCCAGCAGTTACTCGACGGCCTCCAATCAGCCCCAGCATTTT.

The chain joins TRBV10-1 to TRBJ2-2, with TRBD1 identical over 8 bases. This CDR3 is built from 13 residues. Germline trimming cut 6 bases from V and 4 bases from J; bases unmatched to any gene: 1. CDR1 WNHNN and CDR2 SYGVQD come from the germline V gene (reference sequence). The CDR3 spells CASRGQATGELFF. The DNA for the CDR3 is TGCGCCAGCAGGGGACAGGCCACCGGGGAGCTGTTTTTT.

This clone was observed once. This sequence joins TRBV5-1 and TRBJ2-7; 12 bases map to TRBD2. Germline trimming cut 3 bases from V and 1 base from J; bases unmatched to any gene: 5. The CDR3 length is 16 residues. The V gene's germline CDR1 is SGHRS and CDR2 YFSETQ. The CDR3 DNA reads as TGCGCCAGCAGCTCTCCCCTAGCGGGAGGGTCCTACGAGCAGTACTTC. Translated: CASSSPLAGGSYEQYF.

The J gene is TRBJ2-2, the V gene TRBV6-5; possible D gene TRBD2, 6 bases. The CDR3 spans 14 residues. Deletions cut 2 bases from V and 8 bases from J, with 12 bases between. The germline gives CDR1 MNHEY, CDR2 SVGAGI. The CDR3 DNA follows: TGTGCCAGCAGTTACGGTCAAGCGGGTGGGGAGCTGTTTTTT. This translates into CASSYGQAGGELFF.

V is TRBV28 and J is TRBJ1-5; 9 positions match TRBD1. Germline V lookup: CDR1 MDHEN, CDR2 SYDVKM. This CDR3 comprises 16 residues. The trim removed 11 bases at V and 4 bases at J, leaving 15 bases unmatched. This CDR3 reads CAGGTGSVLGNQPQHF. CDR3 DNA sequence: TGTGCCGGGGGGACAGGGTCCGTCTTAGGGAATCAGCCCCAGCATTTT.

This chain joins TRBV6-2 or TRBV6-3 and TRBJ2-4, with a possible D match to TRBD2 (7 bases). This CDR3 is built from 16 residues. Germline values: CDR1 MNHEY, CDR2 SVGEGT. The germline V and J ends were trimmed by 6 bases and 1 base, with 16 bases remaining between them. This chain's CDR3 is CASSPPGGRAKNIQYF. The CDR3 region has the DNA TGTGCCAGCAGCCCTCCCGGGGGGCGGGCCAAAAACATTCAGTACTTC.

The V call is TRBV6-4, the J call TRBJ1-2, with 11 bases identical to TRBD1. The CDR3 runs 15 residues. The V gene's germline CDR1 is MRHNA and CDR2 SNTAGT. After removal of 6 bases from V and 3 bases from J, the junction contained 6 bases not matched to a gene. DNA for the CDR3: TGTGCCAGCAGCCCTGGACAGGGGGCCGACTATGGCTACACCTTC. This translates into CASSPGQGADYGYTF.

The chain links TRBV18 to TRBJ1-5; 11 bases are shared with TRBD1. V lost 4 bases and J lost 6; bases outside the gene matches: 5. The germline V gene encodes CDR1 KGHSH and CDR2 LQKENI. The CDR3 contains 15 residues. The DNA for the CDR3 is TGTGCCAGCTCACTCGGGACAGGGGGTCTTCAGCCCCAGCATTTT. Protein: CASSLGTGGLQPQHF. Looking up the rest from reference TRBV18 and TRBJ1-5 gives the full variable domain: NAGVMQNPRHLVRRRGQEARLRCSPMKGHSHVYWYRQLPEEGLKFMVYLQKENIIDESGMPKERFSAEFPKEGPSILRIQQVVRGDSAAYFCASSLGTGGLQPQHFGDGTRLSIL.

The chain recombines TRBV30 with TRBJ2-7, with 8 bases identical to TRBD1. Germline loops: CDR1 GTSNPN, CDR2 SVGIG (reference sequence). The CDR3 contains 15 residues. V lost 2 bases and J lost 1; bases outside the gene matches: 7. The CDR3 here is CAWSSPGQVSYEQYF. As DNA, the CDR3 is TGTGCCTGGAGTTCTCCGGGACAGGTGTCCTACGAGCAGTACTTC. The full variable domain, rest sourced from reference TRBV30 and TRBJ2-7, is SQTIHQWPATLVQPVGSPLSLECTVEGTSNPNLYWYRQAAGRGLQLLFYSVGIGQISSEVPQNLSASRPQDRQFILSSKKLLLSDSGFYLCAWSSPGQVSYEQYFGPGTRLTVT.

This chain uses TRBV24-1 with TRBJ2-1; the D gene could be TRBD1 or TRBD2 (5 bases each). The CDR3 extends over 17 amino acids. V shed 4 bases and J shed 4 bases, with 19 bases lying between them. Looked up from germline, CDR1 is KGHDR and CDR2 is SFDVKD. The CDR3 DNA reads as TGTGCCACCAGTGAACCAGGGCCCCCGGGACCGTACAATGAGCAGTTCTTC. This translates into CATSEPGPPGPYNEQFF.

The count of this clone is one. V is TRBV27 and J is TRBJ1-6; no reliable D call. This CDR3 spans 12 amino acids. Looked up from germline, CDR1 is MNHEY and CDR2 is SMNVEV (reference sequence). Trimming pared 6 bases from V and 9 bases from J, leaving 9 bases between. The CDR3 DNA follows: TGTGCCAGCAGCCTACAATTTTCACCCCTCCACTTT. The encoded protein is CASSLQFSPLHF.

Points on this clone: This specimen includes other DNA sequences encoding the same CDR3. V and J are TRBV7-3 and TRBJ1-1; D gene unclear. The V end was cut by 0 bases, the J end by 2 bases, with 7 bases between. The CDR3 is 14 amino acids. Germline V CDR1 and CDR2: SGHTA, FQGTGA. The CDR3 region has the DNA TGTGCCAGCAGCTTAACAAGGGCAAACACTGAAGCTTTCTTT. Encoded protein: CASSLTRANTEAFF. The full variable domain, in which reference TRBV7-3 and TRBJ1-1 provide the parts outside the CDR3, is GAGVSQTPSNKVTEKGKYVELRCDPISGHTALYWYRQSLGQGPEFLIYFQGTGAADDSGLPNDRFFAVRPEGSVSTLKIQRTERGDSAVYLCASSLTRANTEAFFGQGTRLTVV.

The rearrangement joins TRBV30 to TRBJ2-7; 7 bases agree with TRBD2. V lost 3 bases and J lost 4; bases outside the gene matches: 9. The CDR3 is 14 residues long. Germline assignment: CDR1 GTSNPN and CDR2 SVGIG (reference sequence). The CDR3 reads CAWSSGGDYYEQYF. CDR3 nucleotide sequence: TGTGCCTGGAGCTCTGGCGGGGACTATTACGAGCAGTACTTC.

The J gene is TRBJ2-7, the V gene TRBV7-2; 11 bases are shared with TRBD2. V lost 1 base and J lost 0; bases outside the gene matches: 11. CDR3 size: 19 residues. Germline lookup yields CDR1 SGHTA and CDR2 FQGNSA. This chain's CDR3 is CASSLVGGVAGGPSYEQYF. The CDR3 coding sequence is TGTGCCAGCAGCTTAGTAGGGGGGGTAGCGGGAGGGCCCTCCTACGAGCAGTACTTC.